Listed here are 5 T cell receptor beta chains from one sample, sequenced in a study of blood T cell repertoires in COVID-19. Only in-frame clones appear in the TCRdb table, and some are missing; sequencing was by immunoSEQ multiplex PCR. Of about 210,000 clones in the sample, around 89% were seen once. The specimen sequenced was peripheral blood. Receptor source: a woman aged 40 to 50 with acute or convalescent COVID-19.

The rearrangement links TRBV4-2 to TRBJ1-1; D is perhaps TRBD1 (5 bases). The CDR3 contains 14 residues. The V and J ends lost 1 base and 8 bases respectively, with 14 bases between them. Germline values: CDR1 LGHNA, CDR2 YNFKEQ. As DNA, the CDR3 is TGTGCCAGCAGCCAAGCCCAGGGAGGTGAAGAAGCTTTCTTT. This translates into CASSQAQGGEEAFF.

The genes are TRBV24-1 and TRBJ2-5, with 9 bases matching TRBD1. The CDR3 consists of 12 residues. Germline lookup yields CDR1 KGHDR and CDR2 SFDVKD. J lost 8 bases, V lost 9 bases, and 6 bases had no gene match. The CDR3 DNA is TGTGCCACCGAGGGGGACAGGGCTACCCAGTACTTC. This gives the protein CATEGDRATQYF.

The chain has TRBV2 and TRBJ2-3; 9 positions match TRBD1. The CDR3 spans 16 residues. Trimming removed 4 bases from V and 2 bases from J; junction bases left unmatched: 7. Germline CDR1 is SNHLY and CDR2 is FYNNEI. The CDR3 loop reads CASSAGTGPSTDTQYF. CDR3 sequence (DNA): TGTGCCAGCAGTGCCGGGACAGGGCCCTCCACAGATACGCAGTATTTT.

V is TRBV30 and J is TRBJ1-5; 8 nucleotides match TRBD1. Per germline, CDR1 GTSNPN and CDR2 SVGIG (reference sequence). The CDR3 is 16 residues long. The J segment lost 5 bases and the V segment lost 2 bases, leaving 11 bases of the junction unmatched. The CDR3, as DNA: TGTGCCTGGAGTTCCCTAGACAGGGGAACCCATCAGCCCCAGCATTTT. Translated: CAWSSLDRGTHQPQHF. Drawing the rest from reference TRBV30 and TRBJ1-5, the complete variable domain is SQTIHQWPATLVQPVGSPLSLECTVEGTSNPNLYWYRQAAGRGLQLLFYSVGIGQISSEVPQNLSASRPQDRQFILSSKKLLLSDSGFYLCAWSSLDRGTHQPQHFGDGTRLSIL.

The chain is built from TRBV25-1 and TRBJ1-2; 11 bases match TRBD1. The germline CDR1 and CDR2 sequences are MGHDK and SYGVNS. This CDR3 is 13 amino acids long. V lost 8 bases, J lost 7 bases, and 6 bases stayed unmatched. This chain's CDR3 is CASRGQGAVGYTF. The CDR3 region has the DNA TGTGCCAGCCGAGGACAGGGGGCGGTTGGCTACACCTTC.